The next 12 T cell receptor beta chains were all read from a single sample in a study of Tregs in tolerant kidney transplant recipients. Related graft donors supplied nonmyeloablative bone marrow transplants, and mixed chimerism was transient. The data were produced by immunoSEQ multiplex PCR, yet TCRdb's version contains in-frame clones alone and is incomplete. The table shows tens of thousands of clones, with about nine tenths occurring only once. Material: CD8+ T cells from blood (PBMCs), obtained 24 months after the transplant. The origin of the receptors is a human patient who received a combined kidney and bone marrow transplant. The graft donor may account for some of the T cells.

The CDR3 sequence is CASGGRQGRNTEAFF. CDR3 bases: TGTGCCAGCGGGGGGAGACAGGGGAGGAACACTGAAGCTTTCTTT. The J gene is TRBJ1-1, the V gene TRBV11-2; the match to TRBD1 covers 8 bases. Germline V gene lookup returns CDR1 SGHAT and CDR2 FQNNGV. J gave up 1 base and V 8 bases, and 9 bases lay outside the gene matches. The CDR3 loop spans 15 amino acids.

The chain is built from TRBV5-6 and TRBJ1-2, with 9 bases matching TRBD1. J was trimmed by 7 bases and V by 0 bases; bases with no gene match: 4. CDR3 length: 14 residues. Germline CDR1 SGHDT, CDR2 YYEEEE. The CDR3 sequence is CASSLGTGAIGYTF. The CDR3 DNA reads as TGTGCCAGCAGCTTGGGGACAGGGGCTATTGGCTACACCTTC. Full variable domain (missing parts from reference TRBV5-6 and TRBJ1-2): DAGVTQSPTHLIKTRGQQVTLRCSPKSGHDTVSWYQQALGQGPQFIFQYYEEEERQRGNFPDRFSGHQFPNYSSELNVNALLLGDSALYLCASSLGTGAIGYTFGSGTRLTVV.

This clone was seen a single time. This CDR3 is CASSLAGATGELFF. CDR3 coding DNA: TGTGCCAGCAGTTTGGCAGGGGCCACCGGGGAGCTGTTTTTT. The J gene is TRBJ2-2, the V gene TRBV27, with a possible D match to TRBD1 (6 bases). Per the germline V gene, CDR1 is MNHEY and CDR2 is SMNVEV (reference sequence). V was cut by 3 bases and J by 4 bases, with 9 bases left in between. This CDR3 is built from 14 residues.

The rearrangement uses TRBV18 and TRBJ2-1, with TRBD2 identical over 10 bases. V shed 2 bases, J shed 9 bases, and the junction held 7 bases outside the gene matches. Germline V gene lookup returns CDR1 KGHSH and CDR2 LQKENI. The CDR3 loop spans 15 amino acids. DNA of the CDR3: TGTGCCAGCTCACCAGGAGCGGGAGGGCCGAGTGAGCAGTTCTTC. Protein sequence: CASSPGAGGPSEQFF.

This clone appeared a single time. V usage is TRBV10-2 and J usage is TRBJ2-7; 9 bases are shared with TRBD2. Trimming at V came to 2 bases and at J to 2 bases, leaving 4 bases not matched to a gene. The CDR3 is 15 amino acids. Germline V gene lookup returns CDR1 WSHSY and CDR2 SAAADI. CDR3 protein: CASSEASGTTYEQYF. DNA for the CDR3: TGCGCCAGCAGTGAGGCTAGCGGGACTACCTACGAGCAGTACTTC.

As DNA, the CDR3 is TGTGCCATCAGTGGTTGGCGGGAGTTGGTAGATACGCAGTATTTT. It yields the protein CAISGWRELVDTQYF. The chain is built from TRBV10-3 and TRBJ2-3; 7 bases are a match to TRBD2. Germline CDR1 is ENHRY and CDR2 is SYGVKD. The CDR3 has 15 amino acids. With V trimmed by 4 bases and J by 5 bases, 9 bases remained unmatched.

The chain recombines TRBV6-5 with TRBJ2-7; 10 nucleotides agree with TRBD1. V dropped 2 bases and J dropped 4; count of bases not matched to a gene: 5. The CDR3 has 15 amino acids. CDR1 is MNHEY and CDR2 is SVGAGI in the germline V gene. This CDR3 is CASSYGTGVMYEQYF. In DNA, the CDR3 is TGTGCCAGCAGTTACGGGACAGGGGTTATGTACGAGCAGTACTTC.

The chain uses TRBV30 and TRBJ2-6; D gene unclear. Germline lookup yields CDR1 GTSNPN and CDR2 SVGIG (reference sequence). This CDR3 has 14 amino acids. Deletions cut 2 bases from V and 0 bases from J, with 5 bases between. The DNA for the CDR3 is TGTGCCTGGAGTTCAGACTCTGGGGCCAACGTCCTGACTTTC. Protein: CAWSSDSGANVLTF.

This chain joins TRBV16 and TRBJ2-3; weak D call: TRBD1 (6 bases). Germline values: CDR1 KGHSY, CDR2 FQNENV. V lost 1 base and J lost 4, with 12 bases in between. The CDR3 covers 15 residues. The CDR3 nucleotides read TGTGCCAGCAGCCAATGGTCAGGGGTGGCAGATACGCAGTATTTT. It yields the protein CASSQWSGVADTQYF.

This chain links TRBV4-3 with TRBJ1-2, with D possibly TRBD1 on 5 matching bases. CDR3 length: 15 residues. The germline V and J ends were trimmed by 0 bases and 3 bases, with 11 bases remaining between them. From germline, CDR1 is LGHNA and CDR2 YSLEER. The CDR3 DNA follows: TGCGCCAGCAGCCAAGATAGCGGGACGGACTATGGCTACACCTTC. This translates into CASSQDSGTDYGYTF.

V and J are TRBV7-9 and TRBJ1-1; 7 bases match TRBD1. The germline V gene encodes CDR1 SEHNR and CDR2 FQNEAQ (reference sequence). Trimming took 3 bases from V and 5 from J; bases not matched to a gene: 6. CDR3 size: 14 residues. The CDR3 region is CASSLGQLVTEAFF. The DNA of the CDR3 is TGTGCCAGCAGCTTGGGACAGTTGGTGACTGAAGCTTTCTTT.

The chain is built from TRBV5-1 and TRBJ2-7; 7 bases are shared with TRBD1. Per the germline V gene, CDR1 is SGHRS and CDR2 is YFSETQ. The length of the CDR3 is 15 residues. Trimming cost V 4 bases and J 1 base; bases outside gene matches: 8. The CDR3 DNA reads as TGCGCCAGCAGCGAAGAGACAGGGCGGTCCTACGAGCAGTACTTC. Encoded protein: CASSEETGRSYEQYF.